This T cell receptor beta chain appears in the sequencing data of a study of OX40 agonist ivuxolimab in advanced cancers. The overall study: Earlier anti-PD-1, anti-PD-L1 or anti-CTLA-4 therapy was permitted; 40% had received some.

The germline gives CDR1 SGHTA, CDR2 FQGNSA. The CDR3 is 15 residues long. Trimming removed 5 bases from V and 5 bases from J; junction bases left unmatched: 5. The table came from immunoSEQ multiplex PCR; TCRdb's copy has only in-frame clones and leaves some out. The sample consists of 55,000 to 85,000 clones, approximately 90% of them appearing once. The TCR was taken from an adult with an advanced solid tumor such as melanoma, head and neck, liver or kidney cancer. The sequencing used CD4+ or CD8+ T cells sorted from blood, collected in a trial of the OX40 agonist ivuxolimab. This chain uses TRBV7-2 with TRBJ2-3, with 12 bases aligning to TRBD2. CDR3 loop: CASSRGLAGIDTQYF. CDR3 bases: TGTGCCAGCAGCCGAGGACTAGCGGGGATAGATACGCAGTATTTT.